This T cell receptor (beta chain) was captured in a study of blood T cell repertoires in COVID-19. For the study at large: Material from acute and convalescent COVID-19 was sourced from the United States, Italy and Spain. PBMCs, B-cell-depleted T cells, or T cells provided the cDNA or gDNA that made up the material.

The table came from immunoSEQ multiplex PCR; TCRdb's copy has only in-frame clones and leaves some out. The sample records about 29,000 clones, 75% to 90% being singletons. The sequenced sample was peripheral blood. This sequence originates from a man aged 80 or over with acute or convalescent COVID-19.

The CDR3 region has the DNA TGCGCCAGCAGCGACCTAGGGGGCGGCACCGGGGAGCTGTTTTTT. Translation gives CASSDLGGGTGELFF. The gene calls are TRBV5-1 and TRBJ2-2, with 7 bases fitting TRBD1. The junction had 7 bases not matched to a gene; V was cut back by 4 bases and J by 4 bases. The CDR3 consists of 15 residues. In germline, CDR1 is SGHRS, CDR2 YFSETQ.